This T cell receptor (beta chain) was recorded in a study of technical replicates of blood from several donors. Method: immunoSEQ multiplex PCR; TCRdb's copy keeps in-frame clones and lacks some. The repertoire has tens of thousands of clones, 95% of them found once; the top ten carry approximately 0.25%. V lost 0 bases, J lost 7 bases, and 14 bases lay in between. CDR1 SGHRS and CDR2 YFSETQ come from the germline V gene. The CDR3 extends over 15 amino acids. The origin of this receptor is a human donor in good health. Sequenced material: T cells isolated from PBMCs. The chain has TRBV5-1 and TRBJ2-1, with a possible D match to TRBD2 (5 bases). For the CDR3, the DNA is TGCGCCAGCAGCTTGGAACCCGGCAGGAGGAATGAGCAGTTCTTC. It encodes CASSLEPGRRNEQFF.